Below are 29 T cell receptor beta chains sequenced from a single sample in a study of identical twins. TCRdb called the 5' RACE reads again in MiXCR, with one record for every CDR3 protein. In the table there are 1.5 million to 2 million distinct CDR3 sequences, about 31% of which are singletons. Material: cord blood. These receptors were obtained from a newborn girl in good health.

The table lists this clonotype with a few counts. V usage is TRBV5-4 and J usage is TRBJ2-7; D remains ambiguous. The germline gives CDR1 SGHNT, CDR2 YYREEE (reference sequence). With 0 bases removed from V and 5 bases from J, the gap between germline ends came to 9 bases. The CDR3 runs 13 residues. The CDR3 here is CASSLAARDEQYF. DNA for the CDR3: TGTGCCAGCAGCTTGGCGGCTAGAGACGAGCAGTACTTC.

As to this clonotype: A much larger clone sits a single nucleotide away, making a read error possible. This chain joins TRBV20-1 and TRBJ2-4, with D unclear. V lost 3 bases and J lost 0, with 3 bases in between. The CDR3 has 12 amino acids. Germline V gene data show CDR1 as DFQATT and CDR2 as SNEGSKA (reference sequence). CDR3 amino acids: CSASVAKNIQYF. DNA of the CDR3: TGCAGTGCTAGCGTAGCCAAAAACATTCAGTACTTC.

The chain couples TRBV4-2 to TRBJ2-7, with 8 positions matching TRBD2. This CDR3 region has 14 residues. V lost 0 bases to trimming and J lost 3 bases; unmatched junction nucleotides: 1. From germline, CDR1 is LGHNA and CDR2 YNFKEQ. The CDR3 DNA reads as TGTGCCAGCAGCCAAGAGGGACTAGTCTACGAGCAGTACTTC. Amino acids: CASSQEGLVYEQYF.

The CDR3, as DNA: TGTGCCAGCAGGTTCCCTCGTCATAGCGGGAGGTCATTAGATACGCAGTATTTT. Translation gives CASRFPRHSGRSLDTQYF. The chain recombines TRBV28 with TRBJ2-3; TRBD2 matches at 10 bases. V shed 6 bases and J 5 bases; nucleotides not matched to a gene: 17. This CDR3 is built from 18 residues. In germline, CDR1 is MDHEN, CDR2 SYDVKM.

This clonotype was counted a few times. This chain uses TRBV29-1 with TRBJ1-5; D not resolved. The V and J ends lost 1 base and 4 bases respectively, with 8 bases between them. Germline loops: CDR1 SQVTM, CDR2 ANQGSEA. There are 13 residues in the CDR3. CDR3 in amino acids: CSVEVSGNQPQHF. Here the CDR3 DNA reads TGCAGCGTTGAAGTATCCGGGAATCAGCCCCAGCATTTT.

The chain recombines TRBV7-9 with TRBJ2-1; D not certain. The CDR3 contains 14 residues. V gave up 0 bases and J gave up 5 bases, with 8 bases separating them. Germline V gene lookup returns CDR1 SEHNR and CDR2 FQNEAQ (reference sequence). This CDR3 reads CASSLANSNNEQFF. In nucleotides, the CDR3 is TGTGCCAGCAGCTTAGCGAACAGCAACAATGAGCAGTTCTTC.

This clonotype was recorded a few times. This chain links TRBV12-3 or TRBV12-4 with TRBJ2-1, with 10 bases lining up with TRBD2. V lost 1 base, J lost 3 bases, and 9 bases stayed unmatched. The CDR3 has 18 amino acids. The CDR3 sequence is CASSLVTVAGGVYNEQFF. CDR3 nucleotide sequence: TGTGCCAGCAGTTTAGTAACGGTAGCGGGAGGCGTCTACAATGAGCAGTTCTTC.

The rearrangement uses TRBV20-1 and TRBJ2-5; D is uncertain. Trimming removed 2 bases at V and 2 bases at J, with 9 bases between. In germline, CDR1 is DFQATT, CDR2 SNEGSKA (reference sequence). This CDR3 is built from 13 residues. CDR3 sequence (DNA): TGCAGTGCTAGAAGGACGGAACAAGAGACCCAGTACTTC. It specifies CSARRTEQETQYF.

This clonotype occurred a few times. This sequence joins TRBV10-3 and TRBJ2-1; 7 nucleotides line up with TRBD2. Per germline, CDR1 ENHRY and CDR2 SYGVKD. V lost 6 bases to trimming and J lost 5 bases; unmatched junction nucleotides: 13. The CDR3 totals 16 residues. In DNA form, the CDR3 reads TGTGCCATCAGAACTTACGCGGGGGAACGTGACAATGAGCAGTTCTTC. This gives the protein CAIRTYAGERDNEQFF.

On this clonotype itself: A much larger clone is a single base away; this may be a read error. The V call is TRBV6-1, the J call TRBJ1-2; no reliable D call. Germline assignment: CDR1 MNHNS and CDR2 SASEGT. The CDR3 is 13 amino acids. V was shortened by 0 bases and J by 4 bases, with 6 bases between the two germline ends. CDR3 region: CASSEAPGYGYTF. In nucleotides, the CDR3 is TGTGCCAGCAGTGAAGCCCCGGGCTATGGCTACACCTTC.

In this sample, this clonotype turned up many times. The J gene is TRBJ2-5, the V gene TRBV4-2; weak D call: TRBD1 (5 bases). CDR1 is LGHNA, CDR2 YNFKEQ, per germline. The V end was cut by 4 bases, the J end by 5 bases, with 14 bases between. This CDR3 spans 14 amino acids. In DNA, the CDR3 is TGTGCCAGCAGCCTTACAGGAACTGCGGAGACCCAGTACTTC. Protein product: CASSLTGTAETQYF.

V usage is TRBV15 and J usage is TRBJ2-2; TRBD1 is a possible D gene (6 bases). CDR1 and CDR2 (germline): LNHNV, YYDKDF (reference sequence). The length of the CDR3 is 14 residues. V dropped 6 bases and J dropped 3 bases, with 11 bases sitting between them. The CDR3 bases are TGTGCCACCAGTCCTTACAGGGACACCGGGGAGCTGTTTTTT. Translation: CATSPYRDTGELFF.

CDR3 protein: CASSVERTGELFF. CDR3 nucleotides: TGTGCCAGCAGCGTAGAACGCACCGGGGAGCTGTTTTTT. The chain recombines TRBV9 with TRBJ2-2; D is ambiguous. The V gene's germline CDR1 is SGDLS and CDR2 YYNGEE. The V and J ends lost 0 bases and 4 bases respectively, with 4 bases between them. The CDR3 is 13 amino acids.

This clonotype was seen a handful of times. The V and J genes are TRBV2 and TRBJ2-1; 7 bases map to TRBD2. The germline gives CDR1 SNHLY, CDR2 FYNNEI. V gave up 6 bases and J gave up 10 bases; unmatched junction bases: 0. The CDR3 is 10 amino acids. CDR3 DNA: TGTGCCAGCAGACTAGCGGAGCAGTTCTTC. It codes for CASRLAEQFF.

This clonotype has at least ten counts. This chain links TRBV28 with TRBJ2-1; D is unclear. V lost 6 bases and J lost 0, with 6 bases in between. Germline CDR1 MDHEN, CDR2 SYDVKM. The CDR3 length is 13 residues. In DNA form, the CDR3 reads TGTGCCAGCAGGGCAGGCTCCTACAATGAGCAGTTCTTC. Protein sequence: CASRAGSYNEQFF.

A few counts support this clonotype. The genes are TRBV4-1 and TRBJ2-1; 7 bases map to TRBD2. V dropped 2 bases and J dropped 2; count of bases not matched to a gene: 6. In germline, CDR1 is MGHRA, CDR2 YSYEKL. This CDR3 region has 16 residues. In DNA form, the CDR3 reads TGCGCCAGCAGCCAACCACGACTAGCCGCCTACAATGAGCAGTTCTTC. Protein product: CASSQPRLAAYNEQFF.

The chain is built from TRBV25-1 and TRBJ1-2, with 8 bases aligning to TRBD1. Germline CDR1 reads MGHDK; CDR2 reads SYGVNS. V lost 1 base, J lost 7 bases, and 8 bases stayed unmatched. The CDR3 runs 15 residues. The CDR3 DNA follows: TGTGCCAGCAGTGAATCGAGCAGGGGGCTTGGTGGCTACACCTTC. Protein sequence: CASSESSRGLGGYTF.

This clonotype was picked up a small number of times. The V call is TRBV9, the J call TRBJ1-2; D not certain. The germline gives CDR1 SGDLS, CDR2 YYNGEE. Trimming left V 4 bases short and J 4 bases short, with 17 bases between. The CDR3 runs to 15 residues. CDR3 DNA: TGTGCCAGCAGCCCCCCCAGAACCTCGACCTATGGCTACACCTTC. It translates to CASSPPRTSTYGYTF.

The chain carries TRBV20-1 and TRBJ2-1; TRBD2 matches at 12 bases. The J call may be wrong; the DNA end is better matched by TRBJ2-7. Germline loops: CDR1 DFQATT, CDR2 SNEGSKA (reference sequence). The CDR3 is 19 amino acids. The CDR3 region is CSANTRLAGELSSYNEQYF. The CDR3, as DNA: TGCAGTGCCAACACCCGACTAGCGGGAGAGCTCAGCTCCTACAATGAGCAGTACTTC.

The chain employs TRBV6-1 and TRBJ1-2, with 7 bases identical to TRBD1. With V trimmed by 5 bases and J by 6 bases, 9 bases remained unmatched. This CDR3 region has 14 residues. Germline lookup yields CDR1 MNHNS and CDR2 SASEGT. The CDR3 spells CASSLPQGLDGYTF. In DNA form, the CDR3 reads TGTGCCAGCAGTCTACCACAGGGGCTGGATGGCTACACCTTC.

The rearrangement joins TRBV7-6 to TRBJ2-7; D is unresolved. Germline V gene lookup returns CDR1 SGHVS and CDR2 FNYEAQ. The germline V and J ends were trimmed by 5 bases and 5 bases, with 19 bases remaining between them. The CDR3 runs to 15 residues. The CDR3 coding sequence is TGTGCCAGCAGCCCATTCGGCTCCCAATTCGACGAGCAGTACTTC. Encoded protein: CASSPFGSQFDEQYF.

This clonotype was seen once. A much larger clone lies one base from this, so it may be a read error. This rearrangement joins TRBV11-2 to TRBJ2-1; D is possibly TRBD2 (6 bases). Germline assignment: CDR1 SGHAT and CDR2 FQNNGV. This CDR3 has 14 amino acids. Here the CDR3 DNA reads TGTGCCAGCAGCGTAGAACTAGCCAGTGGTGAGCAGTTCTTC. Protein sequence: CASSVELASGEQFF.

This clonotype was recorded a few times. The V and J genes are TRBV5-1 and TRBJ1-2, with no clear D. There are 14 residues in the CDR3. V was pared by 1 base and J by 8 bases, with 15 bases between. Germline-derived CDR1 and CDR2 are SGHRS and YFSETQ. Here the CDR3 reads CASSLSSRLDGYTF. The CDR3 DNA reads TGCGCCAGCAGCTTGTCTTCGAGGTTAGACGGCTACACCTTC.

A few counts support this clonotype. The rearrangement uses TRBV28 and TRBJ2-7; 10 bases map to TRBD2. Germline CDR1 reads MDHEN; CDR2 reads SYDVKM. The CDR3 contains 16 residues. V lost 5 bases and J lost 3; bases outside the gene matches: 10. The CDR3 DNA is TGTGCCAGCAGTACGAGCGGGAGGGGCCCTGTCTACGAGCAGTACTTC. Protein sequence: CASSTSGRGPVYEQYF.

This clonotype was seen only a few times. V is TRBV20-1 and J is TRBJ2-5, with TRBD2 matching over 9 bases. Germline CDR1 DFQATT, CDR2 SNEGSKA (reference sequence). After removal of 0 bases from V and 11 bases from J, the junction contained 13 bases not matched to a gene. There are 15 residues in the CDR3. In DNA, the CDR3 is TGCAGTGCTAGAGATAGGCTAGCGGGGACCTGGGAGCAGTACTTC. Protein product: CSARDRLAGTWEQYF.

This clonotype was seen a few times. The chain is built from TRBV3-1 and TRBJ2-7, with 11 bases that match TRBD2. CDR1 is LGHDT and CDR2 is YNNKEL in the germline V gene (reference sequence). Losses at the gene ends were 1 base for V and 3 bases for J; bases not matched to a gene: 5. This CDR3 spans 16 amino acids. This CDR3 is CASSQGRLAGYYEQYF. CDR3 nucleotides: TGTGCCAGCAGCCAAGGAAGACTAGCGGGGTACTACGAGCAGTACTTC.

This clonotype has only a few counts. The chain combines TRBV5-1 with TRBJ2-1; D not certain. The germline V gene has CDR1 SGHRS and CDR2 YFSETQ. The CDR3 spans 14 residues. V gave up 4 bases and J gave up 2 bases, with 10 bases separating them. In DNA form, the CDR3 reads TGCGCCAGCAGCGCAGCGTTCACCTACAATGAGCAGTTCTTC. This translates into CASSAAFTYNEQFF.

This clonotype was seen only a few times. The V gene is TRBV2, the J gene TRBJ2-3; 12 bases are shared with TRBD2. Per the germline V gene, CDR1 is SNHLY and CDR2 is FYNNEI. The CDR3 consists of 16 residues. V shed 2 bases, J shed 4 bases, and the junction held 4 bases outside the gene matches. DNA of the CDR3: TGTGCCAGCAGTGAATTGCCTAGCGGGAGGGCAGATACGCAGTATTTT. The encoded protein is CASSELPSGRADTQYF.

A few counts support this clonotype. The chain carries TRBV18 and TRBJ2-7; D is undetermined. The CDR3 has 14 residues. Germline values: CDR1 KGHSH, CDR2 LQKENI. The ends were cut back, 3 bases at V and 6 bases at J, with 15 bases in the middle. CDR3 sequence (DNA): TGTGCCAGCTCACCTGTATTGAACTTTGGCGAGCAGTACTTC. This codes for CASSPVLNFGEQYF.